The 26 T cell receptor beta chains in this list originate from one sample, sequenced in a study of shared clonotypes between healthy human individuals. The repertoire was sequenced with immunoSEQ multiplex PCR; TCRdb's copy has only in-frame clones and lacks some. The sample holds fewer than 500,000 clones, roughly 79% seen once. Sequencing input: PBMCs. These receptors came from a middle-aged woman in good health. Some clones in this sample may be carry-over from other donors' samples.

The V gene is TRBV27, the J gene TRBJ2-2, with D perhaps matching TRBD1 or TRBD2 (5 bases each). Germline-derived CDR1 and CDR2 are MNHEY and SMNVEV (reference sequence). The V gene lost 5 bases and the J gene lost 0 bases, with 13 bases spanning the gap. The CDR3 is made up of 16 amino acids. CDR3 region: CASSPRGVTNTGELFF. Written as DNA, the CDR3 is TGTGCCAGCAGTCCCCGAGGGGTTACGAACACCGGGGAGCTGTTTTTT.

The chain uses TRBV5-4 and TRBJ1-2, with a weak D call TRBD1 (6 bases). CDR1 is SGHNT, CDR2 YYREEE, per germline (reference sequence). Trimming took 5 bases from V and 7 from J, leaving 18 bases between them. The CDR3 loop spans 14 amino acids. CDR3 amino acids: CASSNTGFLLGYTF. In DNA form, the CDR3 reads TGTGCCAGCAGTAATACAGGGTTCTTGCTTGGCTACACCTTC.

This chain connects TRBV7-9 to TRBJ1-2, with 8 bases fitting TRBD1. This CDR3 comprises 15 residues. V was clipped by 7 bases and J by 2 bases; unmatched bases: 9. Germline V CDR1 and CDR2: SEHNR, FQNEAQ (reference sequence). CDR3 sequence reads: CASTRTGFGNYGYTF. Written as DNA, the CDR3 is TGTGCCAGCACCCGGACAGGGTTCGGGAACTATGGCTACACCTTC.

J is TRBJ1-3 and V is TRBV7-9, with TRBD1 matching over 10 bases. Germline CDR1 is SEHNR and CDR2 is FQNEAQ (reference sequence). The CDR3 contains 15 residues. The ends lost 5 bases at V and 2 bases at J; junction bases unmatched: 3. The CDR3 spells CASSQTGGAGNTIYF. In DNA, the CDR3 is TGTGCCAGCAGCCAGACAGGGGGCGCTGGAAACACCATATATTTT.

The chain combines TRBV5-4 with TRBJ1-4; D gene uncertain. V was pared by 6 bases and J by 1 base, with 13 bases between. The CDR3 consists of 15 residues. In germline, CDR1 is SGHNT, CDR2 YYREEE (reference sequence). The CDR3 nucleotides read TGTGCCAGCAACCGGGGAACAGAAACTAATGAAAAACTGTTTTTT. Protein sequence: CASNRGTETNEKLFF.

The rearrangement joins TRBV18 to TRBJ1-3; perhaps TRBD1 as D (6 bases). The V and J ends lost 6 bases and 1 base respectively, with 25 bases between them. CDR3 length: 19 amino acids. From germline, CDR1 is KGHSH and CDR2 LQKENI. CDR3 DNA: TGTGCCAGCTCCCCTATTATATCTACGGACAGCAGTTCTGGAAACACCATATATTTT. Residues: CASSPIISTDSSSGNTIYF. The full variable domain, its missing parts supplied by reference TRBV18 and TRBJ1-3, is NAGVMQNPRHLVRRRGQEARLRCSPMKGHSHVYWYRQLPEEGLKFMVYLQKENIIDESGMPKERFSAEFPKEGPSILRIQQVVRGDSAAYFCASSPIISTDSSSGNTIYFGEGSWLTVV.

The chain employs TRBV6-4 and TRBJ1-5; a weak D match, TRBD1 (6 bases). CDR3 size: 19 residues. Germline V gives CDR1 MRHNA, CDR2 SNTAGT. V was clipped by 0 bases and J by 0 bases, with 18 bases between them. The CDR3 here is CASSDSIGGGLYSNQPQHF. In nucleotides, the CDR3 is TGTGCCAGCAGTGACTCGATTGGGGGGGGGCTATATAGCAATCAGCCCCAGCATTTT.

The chain combines TRBV30 with TRBJ2-7, with D possibly matching TRBD1 (6 bases). Germline assignment: CDR1 GTSNPN and CDR2 SVGIG (reference sequence). The CDR3 is made up of 15 amino acids. V lost 2 bases and J 5 bases, leaving 19 bases between the germline ends. In DNA form, the CDR3 reads TGTGCCTGGAGTATTACGAGGGGGAGCACGGACGAGCAGTACTTC. It translates to CAWSITRGSTDEQYF.

This clone turned up a few times. The sample holds other DNA sequences that translate to the same CDR3. The chain carries TRBV6-5 and TRBJ1-5, with 8 positions matching TRBD1. Germline assignment: CDR1 MNHEY and CDR2 SVGAGI. The CDR3 length is 13 residues. The trim removed 5 bases at V and 6 bases at J, leaving 3 bases unmatched. The CDR3 loop reads CASSTGGGQPQHF. The CDR3, as DNA: TGTGCCAGCAGTACAGGGGGAGGTCAGCCCCAGCATTTT.

The CDR3 is CASSRMTSASTDTQYF. CDR3 bases: TGTGCCAGCAGCCGCATGACTAGCGCCAGCACAGATACGCAGTATTTT. The chain employs TRBV7-2 and TRBJ2-3, with TRBD2 matching 8 bases. The ends lost 5 bases at V and 0 bases at J; junction bases unmatched: 7. The CDR3 covers 16 residues. Per germline, CDR1 SGHTA and CDR2 FQGNSA.

The chain joins TRBV28 to TRBJ2-3, with 11 bases matching TRBD2. With 6 bases clipped from V and 3 bases from J, the junction kept 8 bases outside the gene matches. CDR1 is MDHEN and CDR2 is SYDVKM in the germline V gene. The CDR3 sequence is 16 residues long. The CDR3 is CASRPTSGRGTDTQYF. The DNA of the CDR3 is TGTGCCAGCAGACCCACTAGCGGGAGAGGGACAGATACGCAGTATTTT.

The chain recombines TRBV19 with TRBJ1-1; D unresolved. V dropped 3 bases and J dropped 0 bases, with 11 bases sitting between them. CDR3 length: 15 residues. Germline CDR1 reads LNHDA; CDR2 reads SQIVND (reference sequence). In DNA form, the CDR3 reads TGTGCCAGTAGTATGTTCGCCGGGATGAACACTGAAGCTTTCTTT. Translating gives CASSMFAGMNTEAFF.

The chain employs TRBV27 and TRBJ2-7; TRBD1 agrees at 7 bases. V was pared by 7 bases and J by 3 bases, with 6 bases of the junction left unmatched. The length of the CDR3 is 13 residues. Looked up from germline, CDR1 is MNHEY and CDR2 is SMNVEV (reference sequence). The CDR3 DNA reads as TGTGCCAGCAAACTCGCAGGGGGCTACGAGCAGTACTTC. Translated, it gives CASKLAGGYEQYF.

The chain uses TRBV4-2 and TRBJ2-2, with D possibly matching TRBD2 (6 bases). Between the trimmed V and J ends, which lost 1 base and 1 base, there was a span of 7 bases. Germline lookup yields CDR1 LGHNA and CDR2 YNFKEQ. There are 15 residues in the CDR3. The DNA of the CDR3 is TGTGCCAGCAGCCAAGCGGGAGAGAACACCGGGGAGCTGTTTTTT. Its protein product is CASSQAGENTGELFF.

The chain couples TRBV5-1 to TRBJ2-1; 8 bases match TRBD2. This CDR3 has 17 residues. V shed 1 base, J shed 5 bases, and the junction held 11 bases outside the gene matches. Germline CDR1 reads SGHRS; CDR2 reads YFSETQ. The CDR3 DNA reads as TGCGCCAGCAGCTTGAGGCCCGGGGGGGAGGTTGACAATGAGCAGTTCTTC. This translates into CASSLRPGGEVDNEQFF.

The chain has TRBV28 and TRBJ1-4; D unresolved. Trimming cost V 2 bases and J 10 bases, with 14 bases left between them. Germline V gene lookup returns CDR1 MDHEN and CDR2 SYDVKM. This CDR3 has 14 amino acids. The CDR3 nucleotides read TGTGCCAGCAGTTTACAAATAGTGGGAGGAAAACTGTTTTTT. Translating gives CASSLQIVGGKLFF. Full variable domain (outside the CDR3, taken from reference TRBV28 and TRBJ1-4): DVKVTQSSRYLVKRTGEKVFLECVQDMDHENMFWYRQDPGLGLRLIYFSYDVKMKEKGDIPEGYSVSREKKERFSLILESASTNQTSMYLCASSLQIVGGKLFFGSGTQLSVL.

The chain has TRBV5-1 and TRBJ2-2, with TRBD2 matching 7 bases. CDR1 SGHRS and CDR2 YFSETQ come from the germline V gene. CDR3 length equals 15 residues. The V segment lost 5 bases and the J segment 2 bases; nucleotides outside the gene matches: 6. The CDR3 bases are TGCGCCAGCAGGCAACTAGCGCCAAACACCGGGGAGCTGTTTTTT. Its translation: CASRQLAPNTGELFF.

About this clone: Given a much more abundant clone one base away, this may be a read error. Additional DNA sequences in this sample encode the identical CDR3. V is TRBV4-3 and J is TRBJ2-1, with a tentative D call TRBD2 (6 bases). This CDR3 has 16 residues. Germline values: CDR1 LGHNA, CDR2 YSLEER. V was pared by 3 bases and J by 3 bases, with 15 bases between. The CDR3, as DNA: TGCGCCAGCAGCCAGCTGGGGACTGGCGACTACAATGAGCAGTTCTTC. Translating gives CASSQLGTGDYNEQFF.

The chain combines TRBV27 with TRBJ2-1; D assignment may be TRBD1 or TRBD2 (5 bases each). CDR1 MNHEY and CDR2 SMNVEV come from the germline V gene (reference sequence). V was shortened by 1 base and J by 0 bases, with 10 bases between the two germline ends. The CDR3 is made up of 16 amino acids. In DNA form, the CDR3 reads TGTGCCAGCAGTTTATTGGGGGACCCCTCCTACAATGAGCAGTTCTTC. This codes for CASSLLGDPSYNEQFF.

This clone was seen a handful of times. V gene TRBV10-2 combines with J gene TRBJ2-2; TRBD2 agrees at 9 bases. Per the germline V gene, CDR1 is WSHSY and CDR2 is SAAADI. The CDR3 spans 14 residues. J was trimmed by 2 bases and V by 10 bases; bases with no gene match: 5. The CDR3: CATSGERNTGELFF. The CDR3 nucleotides read TGCGCCACTAGCGGGGAACGAAACACCGGGGAGCTGTTTTTT.

The chain recombines TRBV18 with TRBJ2-1; 8 positions agree with TRBD2. Germline loops: CDR1 KGHSH, CDR2 LQKENI. Losses at the gene ends were 0 bases for V and 8 bases for J; bases not matched to a gene: 15. The CDR3 is made up of 18 amino acids. The CDR3 reads CASSPPRGREDPGYEQFF. The CDR3 DNA is TGTGCCAGCTCACCACCCCGAGGGCGGGAGGACCCAGGGTATGAGCAGTTCTTC.

This clone was seen a few times. The same CDR3 arises from other DNA sequences in this sample as well. The chain combines TRBV29-1 with TRBJ2-5; D gene uncertain. V was clipped by 2 bases and J by 5 bases, with 12 bases between them. CDR1 SQVTM and CDR2 ANQGSEA come from the germline V gene. This CDR3 is 13 amino acids long. Here the CDR3 reads CSVERQPLETQYF. The CDR3 DNA sequence: TGCAGCGTTGAACGGCAGCCACTGGAGACCCAGTACTTC.

V gene TRBV30 combines with J gene TRBJ2-1; unclear D gene. Deletions cut 0 bases from V and 5 bases from J, with 14 bases between. Germline V gives CDR1 GTSNPN, CDR2 SVGIG (reference sequence). The CDR3 loop spans 15 amino acids. CDR3 sequence (DNA): TGTGCCTGGAGTGTAAGTTATCTAGTCGACAATGAGCAGTTCTTC. Amino acids: CAWSVSYLVDNEQFF.

The gene calls are TRBV10-3 and TRBJ2-1, with no clear D. With 3 bases removed from V and 0 bases from J, the gap between germline ends came to 15 bases. This CDR3 comprises 17 residues. Germline values: CDR1 ENHRY, CDR2 SYGVKD. CDR3 sequence: CAISENGARSSYNEQFF. Written as DNA, the CDR3 is TGTGCCATCAGTGAAAATGGTGCCAGAAGCTCCTACAATGAGCAGTTCTTC.

J is TRBJ2-7 and V is TRBV29-1, with 13 bases matching TRBD2. CDR3 length equals 16 residues. V trimming: 1 base; J trimming: 3 bases; junction bases outside the gene matches: 6. Germline CDR1 is SQVTM and CDR2 is ANQGSEA. In DNA form, the CDR3 reads TGCAGCGTTGAAGCATTTCGACTAGCGGGAGGCTACGAGCAGTACTTC. Protein product: CSVEAFRLAGGYEQYF.

This chain links TRBV23-1 with TRBJ2-5; 7 bases are shared with TRBD2. TRBV23-1 is reported as an ORF; its role is uncertain. J lost 4 bases, V lost 5 bases, and 10 bases had no gene match. The CDR3 spans 15 residues. The DNA for the CDR3 is TGCGCCAGCAGTGAAAGAGCCGGGGAGGGAGAGACCCAGTACTTC. Its protein product is CASSERAGEGETQYF.